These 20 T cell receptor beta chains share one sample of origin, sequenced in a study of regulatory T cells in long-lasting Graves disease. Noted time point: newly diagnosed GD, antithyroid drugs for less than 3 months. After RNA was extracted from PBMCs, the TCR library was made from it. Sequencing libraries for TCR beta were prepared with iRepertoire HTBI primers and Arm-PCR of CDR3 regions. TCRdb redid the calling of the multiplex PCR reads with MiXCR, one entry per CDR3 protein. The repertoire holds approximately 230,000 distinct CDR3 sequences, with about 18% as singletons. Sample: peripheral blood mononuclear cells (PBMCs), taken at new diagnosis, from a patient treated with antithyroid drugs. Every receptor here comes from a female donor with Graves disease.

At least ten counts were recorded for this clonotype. CDR3 sequence reads: CASSLFGTTSGNEQFF. The CDR3 bases are TGTGCCAGCAGTTTATTTGGGACCACTAGTGGCAATGAGCAGTTCTTC. The V gene is TRBV28, the J gene TRBJ2-1; either TRBD1 or TRBD2 may fit D (5 bases each). Germline assignment: CDR1 MDHEN and CDR2 SYDVKM. The CDR3 consists of 16 residues. The germline V and J ends were trimmed by 1 base and 6 bases, with 16 bases remaining between them.

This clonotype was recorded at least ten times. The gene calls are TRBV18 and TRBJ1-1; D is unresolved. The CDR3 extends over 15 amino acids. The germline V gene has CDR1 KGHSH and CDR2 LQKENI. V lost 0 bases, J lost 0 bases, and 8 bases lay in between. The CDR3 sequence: CASSPPRRMNTEAFF. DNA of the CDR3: TGTGCCAGCTCACCACCGAGACGCATGAACACTGAAGCTTTCTTT.

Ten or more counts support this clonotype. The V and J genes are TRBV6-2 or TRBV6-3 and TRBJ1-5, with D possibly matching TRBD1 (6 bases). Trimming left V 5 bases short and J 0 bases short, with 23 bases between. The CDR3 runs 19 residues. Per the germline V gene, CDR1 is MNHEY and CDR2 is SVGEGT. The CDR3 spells CASSPRGTARDFSNQPQHF. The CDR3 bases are TGTGCCAGCAGTCCAAGGGGGACGGCGAGAGATTTTAGCAATCAGCCCCAGCATTTT.

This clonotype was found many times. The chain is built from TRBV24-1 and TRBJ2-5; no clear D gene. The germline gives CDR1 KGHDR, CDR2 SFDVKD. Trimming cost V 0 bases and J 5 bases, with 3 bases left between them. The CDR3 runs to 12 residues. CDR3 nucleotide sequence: TGTGCCACCAGTGATTTGATGGAGACCCAGTACTTC. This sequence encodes CATSDLMETQYF.

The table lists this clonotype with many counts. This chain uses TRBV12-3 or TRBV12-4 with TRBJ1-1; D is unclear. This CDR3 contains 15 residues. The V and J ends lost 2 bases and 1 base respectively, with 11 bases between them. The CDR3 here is CASSLRGTANTEAFF. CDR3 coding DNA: TGTGCCAGCAGTTTACGTGGCACGGCGAACACTGAAGCTTTCTTT.

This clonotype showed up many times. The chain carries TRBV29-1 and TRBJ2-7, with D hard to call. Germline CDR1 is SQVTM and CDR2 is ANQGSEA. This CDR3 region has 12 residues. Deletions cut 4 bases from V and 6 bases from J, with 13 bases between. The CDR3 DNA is TGCAGCGTTGGGCAGGCAAGTGGCGAGCAGTACTTC. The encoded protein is CSVGQASGEQYF.

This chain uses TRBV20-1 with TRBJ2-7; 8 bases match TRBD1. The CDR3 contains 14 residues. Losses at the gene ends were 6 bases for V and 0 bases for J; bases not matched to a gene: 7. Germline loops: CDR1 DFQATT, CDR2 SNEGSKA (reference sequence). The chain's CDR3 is CSAYGDRTSYEQYF. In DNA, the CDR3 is TGCAGTGCATACGGGGACAGGACCTCCTACGAGCAGTACTTC.

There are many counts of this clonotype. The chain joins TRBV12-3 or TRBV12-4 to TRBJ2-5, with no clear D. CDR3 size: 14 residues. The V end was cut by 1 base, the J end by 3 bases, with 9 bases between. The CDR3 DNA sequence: TGTGCCAGCAGTTTAGACGCCAGAGAAGAGACCCAGTACTTC. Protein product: CASSLDAREETQYF.

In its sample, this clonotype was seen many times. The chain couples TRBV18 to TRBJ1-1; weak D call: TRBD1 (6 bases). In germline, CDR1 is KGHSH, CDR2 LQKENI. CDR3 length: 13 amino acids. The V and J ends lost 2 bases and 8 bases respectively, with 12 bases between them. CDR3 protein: CASSPRTADEAFF. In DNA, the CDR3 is TGTGCCAGCTCACCAAGGACAGCCGACGAAGCTTTCTTT.

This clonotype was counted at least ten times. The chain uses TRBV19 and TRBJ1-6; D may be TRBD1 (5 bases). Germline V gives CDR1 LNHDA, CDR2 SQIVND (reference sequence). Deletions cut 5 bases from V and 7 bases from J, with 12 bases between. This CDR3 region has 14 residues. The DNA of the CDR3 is TGTGCCAGTAGTCCGGGACGGCCCAATTCACCCCTCCACTTT. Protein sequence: CASSPGRPNSPLHF.

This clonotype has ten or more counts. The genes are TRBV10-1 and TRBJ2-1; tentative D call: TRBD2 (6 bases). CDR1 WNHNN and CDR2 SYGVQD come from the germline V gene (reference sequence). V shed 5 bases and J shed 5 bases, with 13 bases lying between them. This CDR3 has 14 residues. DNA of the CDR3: TGCGCCAGCAGTCAGGGACTCGGAAACAATGAGCAGTTCTTC. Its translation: CASSQGLGNNEQFF.

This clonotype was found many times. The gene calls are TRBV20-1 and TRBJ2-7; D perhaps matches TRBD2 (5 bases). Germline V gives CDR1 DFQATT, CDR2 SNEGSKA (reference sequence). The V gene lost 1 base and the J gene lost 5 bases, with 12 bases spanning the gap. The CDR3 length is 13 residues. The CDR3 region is CSARGTWMDEQYF. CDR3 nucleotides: TGCAGTGCTAGAGGGACTTGGATGGACGAGCAGTACTTC.

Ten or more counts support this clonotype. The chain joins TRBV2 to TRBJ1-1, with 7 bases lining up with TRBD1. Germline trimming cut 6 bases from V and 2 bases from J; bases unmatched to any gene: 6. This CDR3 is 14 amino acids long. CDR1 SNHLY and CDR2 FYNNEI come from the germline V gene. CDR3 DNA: TGTGCCAGCAGCCCCGGACAGGCAAACACTGAAGCTTTCTTT. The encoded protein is CASSPGQANTEAFF.

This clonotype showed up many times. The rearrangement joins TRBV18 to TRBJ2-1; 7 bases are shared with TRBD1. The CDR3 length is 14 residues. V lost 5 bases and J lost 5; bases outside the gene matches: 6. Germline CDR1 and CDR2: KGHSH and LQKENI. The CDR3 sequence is CASSSDRWNNEQFF. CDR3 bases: TGTGCCAGCTCATCGGACAGGTGGAACAATGAGCAGTTCTTC.

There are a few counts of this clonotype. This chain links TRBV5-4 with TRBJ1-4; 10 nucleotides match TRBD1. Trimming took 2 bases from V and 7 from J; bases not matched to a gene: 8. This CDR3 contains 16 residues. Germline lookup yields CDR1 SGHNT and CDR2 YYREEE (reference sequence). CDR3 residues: CASSFTGQGSGEKLFF. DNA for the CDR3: TGTGCCAGCAGCTTCACGGGACAGGGGTCAGGTGAAAAACTGTTTTTT.

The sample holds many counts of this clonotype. The CDR3 DNA reads as TGTGCCAGCAGCCCGGGACAGGTGAACACCGGGGAGCTGTTTTTT. This encodes CASSPGQVNTGELFF. The rearrangement joins TRBV7-2 to TRBJ2-2; 8 bases fit TRBD1. Per the germline V gene, CDR1 is SGHTA and CDR2 is FQGNSA. The CDR3 totals 15 residues. After removal of 5 bases from V and 1 base from J, the junction contained 3 bases not matched to a gene.

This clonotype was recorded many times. The CDR3 protein is CASSLRDRGLDEQFF. For the CDR3, the DNA is TGTGCCAGCAGCCTCCGGGACAGGGGGCTGGATGAGCAGTTCTTC. V usage is TRBV7-9 and J usage is TRBJ2-1, with 12 nucleotides matching TRBD1. This CDR3 region has 15 residues. The J segment lost 8 bases and the V segment lost 5 bases, leaving 7 bases of the junction unmatched. Germline loops: CDR1 SEHNR, CDR2 FQNEAQ (reference sequence).

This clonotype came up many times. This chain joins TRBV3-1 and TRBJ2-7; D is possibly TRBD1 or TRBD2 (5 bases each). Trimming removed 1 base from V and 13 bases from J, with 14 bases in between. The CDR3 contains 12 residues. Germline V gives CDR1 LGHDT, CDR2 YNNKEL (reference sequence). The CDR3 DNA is TGTGCCAGCAGCCAAGCTTCCGGGACCCGTTACTTC. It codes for CASSQASGTRYF.

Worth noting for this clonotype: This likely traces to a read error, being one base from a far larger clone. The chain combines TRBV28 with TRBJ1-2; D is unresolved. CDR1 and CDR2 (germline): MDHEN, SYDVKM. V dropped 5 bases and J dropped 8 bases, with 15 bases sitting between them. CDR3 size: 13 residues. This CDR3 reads CASSDWQEVGYTF. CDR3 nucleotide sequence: TGTGCCAGCAGTGATTGGCAGGAAGTAGGCTACACCTTC.

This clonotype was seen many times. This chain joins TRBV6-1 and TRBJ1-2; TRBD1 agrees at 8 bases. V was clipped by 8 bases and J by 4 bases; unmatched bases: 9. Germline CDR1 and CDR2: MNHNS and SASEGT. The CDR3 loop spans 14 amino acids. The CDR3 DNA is TGTGCCAGCGTGATTGACAGGGGCTCCTATGGCTACACCTTC. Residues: CASVIDRGSYGYTF.